A single sample gave rise to the 5 T cell receptor beta chains below, sequenced in a study of control samples from healthy donors and cancer patients. Generated by immunoSEQ multiplex PCR, the TCRdb table keeps only in-frame clones and is missing some. In the table there are roughly 400,000 clones, 90% of which are singletons. Material for sequencing was PBMCs. The source is a man aged 35 to 55 with head and neck cancer.

The chain joins TRBV6-5 to TRBJ2-1; D unclear. CDR3 length equals 13 residues. Germline values: CDR1 MNHEY, CDR2 SVGAGI. With 3 bases removed from V and 3 bases from J, the gap between germline ends came to 6 bases. CDR3 DNA: TGTGCCAGCAGTTATACAGACTACAATGAGCAGTTCTTC. The encoded protein is CASSYTDYNEQFF.

V usage is TRBV5-8 and J usage is TRBJ1-4; 9 bases map to TRBD1. The length of the CDR3 is 14 residues. CDR1 SGHTS and CDR2 YDEGEE come from the germline V gene. The V and J ends lost 3 bases and 8 bases, in that order; junction bases with no gene match: 5. The CDR3 sequence is CASSSGQGREKLFF. The CDR3 DNA reads as TGTGCCAGCAGCTCTGGACAGGGGAGGGAAAAACTGTTTTTT.

The CDR3 reads CASSEHSGLDSPLHF. CDR3 nucleotide sequence: TGTGCCAGCAGTGAACACTCAGGGTTAGATTCACCCCTCCACTTT. The V call is TRBV6-1, the J call TRBJ1-6, with a possible D match to TRBD1 (5 bases). Germline V gene sequence: CDR1 MNHNS, CDR2 SASEGT. The germline V and J ends were trimmed by 2 bases and 8 bases, with 13 bases remaining between them. The CDR3 totals 15 residues.

The rearrangement links TRBV6-5 to TRBJ2-2, with D perhaps TRBD1 or TRBD2 (6 bases each). This CDR3 comprises 15 residues. Per the germline V gene, CDR1 is MNHEY and CDR2 is SVGAGI. V gave up 0 bases and J gave up 5 bases, with 10 bases separating them. CDR3 bases: TGTGCCAGCAGTTACTCGGGGGGCGGGACCGGGGAGCTGTTTTTT. This gives the protein CASSYSGGGTGELFF.

This chain joins TRBV5-8 and TRBJ2-7; TRBD2 is a possible D gene (6 bases). Germline V CDR1 and CDR2: SGHTS, YDEGEE. The CDR3 is made up of 15 amino acids. Trimming took off 3 bases at V and 6 bases at J, with 19 bases between the two ends. The CDR3 DNA sequence: TGTGCCAGCAGCTGGAGGGTCGGGGCCGGTGGCGAGCAGTACTTC. Translation gives CASSWRVGAGGEQYF.